The entry below gives a single T cell receptor (beta chain) sequence along with its context. This clone came up many times. Its antigen is currently not known. As a mouse receptor, it takes its gene names and germline sequences from the mouse. The read halts 4 residues ahead of the CDR3 end, with the missing end drawn from the germline J gene. Library generation was performed with the immunoSEQ multiplex PCR assay. RNA was extracted from all samples and reverse transcribed into cDNA as template for TCR sequencing. SuperScript III was used to make first-strand cDNA, primed with a 2:1 mix of oligo-dT and random hexamers. Amplification bias was assessed with a synthetic immune receptor repertoire, and residual bias was removed computationally. Sequencing of the libraries was done on Illumina HiSeq with 60 bp reads that cover the CDR3, reading from J toward V. In the paper's pipeline: Raw reads were preprocessed for error removal, and CDR3 was defined according to IMGT conventions as running from the conserved cysteine to phenylalanine. To get clonality, Shannon entropy was normalized by log2 of the number of productive unique TCRs and the result was subtracted from 1. Whether scalp clones were CD4 or CD8 was inferred by matching scalp TCRbeta sequences against CD4 and CD8 repertoires sorted from blood. TCRdb holds this immuneACCESS table with in-frame rearrangements only. Some clones are missing; in checked studies, unresolved V genes explain under half, and the rest has no known cause. That table is the source of V, J and clone size, and D and trimming were worked out from the DNA. The table puts about 300,000 clones in this sample, none counted just once. The ten largest clones represent 0.9% to 1.5% of the sample.

The CDR3 has 15 amino acids, counting the end cysteine and phenylalanine. Of the CDR3's DNA, 33 bases were read; they are in frame from base 1. The germline V gene (reference sequence) provides CDR1 NSQYPW and CDR2 LRSPGD. Trimming takes 3 bases off V and 3 bases off J; junction bases not matched to a gene: 4. The data belong to a study of CD8+ T cells in alopecia areata (dated by TCRdb to the late 2010s). Background for the entire study: Female C3H/HeJ recipients, 7-10 weeks old, were grafted with skin from C3H/HeJ donors with spontaneous alopecia (roughly 6-13 months old). The study used high-throughput TCRbeta sequencing to examine T cell clonal expansion in alopecia areata, in both the C3H/HeJ mouse model and human patients. In humans, TCRbeta sequencing was performed on scalp tissue and on sorted CD4+ and CD8+ peripheral blood T cells from healthy controls and from patients with patchy or totalis/universalis alopecia areata. Clonality in the scalp was compared among normal scalp (n=4), patchy alopecia areata scalp (n=8), and alopecia totalis/universalis scalp (n=8). RNA came from the PAXgene miRNA kit for fixed scalp, the miRNeasy kit for PBMCs, and the RNeasy kit for mouse skin. TCRbeta CDR3 regions were amplified by immunoSEQ multiplex PCR using 35 Vbeta forward and 13 Jbeta reverse primers.

Summary of the overall study and its limitations: Lesional scalp, especially in alopecia totalis/universalis, showed higher clonality and more expanded CD8+ clones than normal scalp, suggesting antigenic drive. Shared TCR sequences between patients were less evident than in mice, which may be partly attributable to HLA diversity in the patient population. Scalp TCR repertoire analysis is complicated because resident alphabeta T cells in normal human skin are also sequenced, whereas mouse skin is dominated by gammadelta T cells.

Pooled mouse cutaneous lymph node cells were stained for CD4, CD8alpha, NKG2D, NKG2ACE and other markers, then sorted on a BD Influx. The sequence links TRBV1 to TRBJ1-2; the central 10 bases match TRBD1. Input material: CD4+ T cells sorted from a lymph node. This TCR came from a C3H/HeJ mouse with alopecia areata. The strain in question carries the MHC haplotype H2-k. The covered CDR3 bases are TGCACCTGCAGTGCCGGGACAGGGGAAGACTCC. This gives the protein CTCSAGTGEDS. The full CDR3 protein reads CTCSAGTGEDSDYTF.